The 20 T cell receptor beta chains in this list originate from one sample, sequenced in a study of T cells in Graves' hyperthyroidism and ophthalmopathy (dated by TCRdb to 2018 to 2020). The library was made by multiplex PCR. The listed sequencing device is Illumina HiSeq 2000. TCR beta CDR3 regions were amplified from RNA transcripts. The first round of RT-PCR for the TCR CDR3 was performed with the HTBI primer set and the Qiagen OneStep RT-PCR kit. TCRdb trimmed the raw reads at Q25, called clones with MiXCR and kept productive beta chains. Here each entry gathers all rows of one CDR3 protein and keeps the most common genes and DNA. This sample holds 550,000 to 800,000 distinct CDR3 sequences; 17% were observed only once. The ten largest clones add up to around 15% of the sample. Specimen: blood. Every receptor here comes from a man aged 50 to 60 with Graves' hyperthyroidism.

This clonotype was detected many times. The chain uses TRBV12-3 or TRBV12-4 and TRBJ2-3, with D maybe TRBD2 (6 bases). The germline V and J ends were trimmed by 3 bases and 4 bases, with 8 bases remaining between them. This CDR3 region has 13 residues. CDR3 residues: CASSLTSPDTQYF. CDR3 coding DNA: TGTGCCAGCAGTTTGACTAGTCCAGATACGCAGTATTTT.

This clonotype was detected many times. The rearrangement joins TRBV6-1 to TRBJ2-3; D perhaps matches TRBD1 (6 bases). This CDR3 comprises 14 residues. V was cut by 6 bases and J by 5 bases, with 15 bases left in between. Germline V gene lookup returns CDR1 MNHNS and CDR2 SASEGT. DNA of the CDR3: TGTGCCAGCAGGGGACACGCAAGTTTAGATACGCAGTATTTT. Amino acid sequence: CASRGHASLDTQYF.

This clonotype appeared many times. The J gene is TRBJ2-1, the V gene TRBV10-1, with 14 bases identical to TRBD2. The CDR3 spans 16 residues. Germline V lookup: CDR1 WNHNN, CDR2 SYGVQD (reference sequence). Losses at the gene ends were 0 bases for V and 7 bases for J; bases not matched to a gene: 2. The CDR3 sequence: CASSESGLAGANEQFF. The CDR3, as DNA: TGCGCCAGCAGTGAGTCGGGACTAGCGGGGGCAAATGAGCAGTTCTTC.

V is TRBV25-1 and J is TRBJ2-7; D is possibly TRBD1 (5 bases). The CDR3 sequence is 13 residues long. The V and J ends lost 2 bases and 3 bases respectively, with 8 bases between them. CDR1 and CDR2 (germline): MGHDK, SYGVNS. The CDR3 DNA follows: TGTGCCAGCAGTGAACAGGGATTCTACGAGCAGTACTTC. As protein: CASSEQGFYEQYF.

This clonotype was counted many times. The V and J genes are TRBV15 and TRBJ1-1; D ambiguous. The V gene lost 3 bases and the J gene lost 2 bases, with 16 bases spanning the gap. The length of the CDR3 is 16 residues. From germline, CDR1 is LNHNV and CDR2 YYDKDF (reference sequence). CDR3 sequence: CATSSPKFRINTEAFF. In DNA form, the CDR3 reads TGTGCCACCAGCAGTCCCAAATTTCGGATTAACACTGAAGCTTTCTTT. The full variable domain, with the rest looked up from reference TRBV15 and TRBJ1-1, is DAMVIQNPRYQVTQFGKPVTLSCSQTLNHNVMYWYQQKSSQAPKLLFHYYDKDFNNEADTPDNFQSRRPNTSFCFLDIRSPGLGDTAMYLCATSSPKFRINTEAFFGQGTRLTVV.

This clonotype was recorded at least ten times. V gene TRBV28 combines with J gene TRBJ2-5; 9 bases are a match to TRBD1. The CDR3 has 13 residues. The trim removed 6 bases at V and 10 bases at J, leaving 9 bases unmatched. Germline CDR1 reads MDHEN; CDR2 reads SYDVKM. The CDR3 region has the DNA TGTGCCAGCAGGTCGCGGACAGGGGACGGCCAGTACTTC. It translates to CASRSRTGDGQYF.

This clonotype was seen ten or more times. The V and J genes are TRBV3-1 and TRBJ1-2; D remains unclear. The CDR3 covers 12 residues. V was trimmed by 2 bases and J by 8 bases, leaving 9 bases between them. Germline V lookup: CDR1 LGHDT, CDR2 YNNKEL (reference sequence). This chain's CDR3 is CASSQSLGGYTF. The CDR3 region has the DNA TGTGCCAGCAGCCAATCTCTAGGGGGCTACACCTTC. Using reference TRBV3-1 and TRBJ1-2 for the parts outside the CDR3, the full variable domain is DTAVSQTPKYLVTQMGNDKSIKCEQNLGHDTMYWYKQDSKKFLKIMFSYNNKELIINETVPNRFSPKSPDKAHLNLHINSLELGDSAVYFCASSQSLGGYTFGSGTRLTVV.

The chain combines TRBV20-1 with TRBJ1-5; D not certain. The V gene lost 1 base and the J gene lost 2 bases, with 12 bases spanning the gap. Germline V gene sequence: CDR1 DFQATT, CDR2 SNEGSKA (reference sequence). The CDR3 is 15 amino acids. CDR3 loop: CSARVGSGGNQPQHF. As DNA, the CDR3 is TGCAGTGCTAGAGTGGGCAGCGGAGGCAATCAGCCCCAGCATTTT.

This clonotype was recorded at least ten times. The V and J genes are TRBV12-3 or TRBV12-4 and TRBJ2-2; maybe TRBD1 (5 bases). V dropped 3 bases and J dropped 6 bases, with 14 bases sitting between them. This CDR3 has 15 residues. The CDR3 here is CASSLKGKLAGELFF. CDR3 bases: TGTGCCAGCAGTTTGAAGGGGAAGTTAGCCGGGGAGCTGTTTTTT.

V is TRBV18 and J is TRBJ2-1; D possibly corresponds to TRBD2 (5 bases). CDR1 and CDR2 (germline): KGHSH, LQKENI. The CDR3 loop spans 13 amino acids. V was clipped by 2 bases and J by 8 bases, with 10 bases between them. The CDR3 nucleotides read TGTGCCAGCTCACCAGACTATTTCGATGAGCAGTTCTTC. Residues: CASSPDYFDEQFF.

This clonotype was recorded a few times. A clone one base away is much larger, so this may be a read error. V usage is TRBV12-3 or TRBV12-4 and J usage is TRBJ2-2; D gene uncertain. The CDR3 extends over 17 amino acids. The CDR3 nucleotides are TGTGCCAGCAGTTTCATCTCTAGATACGCGAACACCAGGGAGCTGTTTTTT. This codes for CASSFISRYANTRELFF.

This clonotype was detected a few times. The genes are TRBV28 and TRBJ2-5; D possibly uses TRBD1 or TRBD2 (5 bases each). Germline CDR1 MDHEN, CDR2 SYDVKM. Between the trimmed V and J ends, which lost 6 bases and 3 bases, there was a span of 11 bases. This CDR3 region has 13 residues. CDR3 region: CASRFQGEETQYF. CDR3 nucleotide sequence: TGTGCCAGCAGATTTCAGGGAGAAGAGACCCAGTACTTC. Full variable domain (remainder filled in from reference TRBV28 and TRBJ2-5): DVKVTQSSRYLVKRTGEKVFLECVQDMDHENMFWYRQDPGLGLRLIYFSYDVKMKEKGDIPEGYSVSREKKERFSLILESASTNQTSMYLCASRFQGEETQYFGPGTRLLVL.

This clonotype was recorded a few times. The rearrangement links TRBV5-4 to TRBJ1-1, with TRBD1 matching 9 bases. This CDR3 comprises 17 residues. Per germline, CDR1 SGHNT and CDR2 YYREEE (reference sequence). V gave up 2 bases and J gave up 5 bases; unmatched junction bases: 13. In nucleotides, the CDR3 is TGTGCCAGCAGCTTCAAGGGGCTCCGGACAGGGGTGACTGAAGCTTTCTTT. This codes for CASSFKGLRTGVTEAFF.

This clonotype has a handful of counts. This chain links TRBV20-1 with TRBJ2-2, with TRBD2 matching over 12 bases. Germline V CDR1 and CDR2: DFQATT, SNEGSKA (reference sequence). V lost 6 bases to trimming and J lost 5 bases; unmatched junction nucleotides: 4. CDR3 length: 14 amino acids. CDR3 DNA sequence: TGCAGTGCCTTCGGGACTAGCGGGACCGGGGAGCTGTTTTTT. It specifies CSAFGTSGTGELFF.

This clonotype was seen more than once but under ten times. The chain combines TRBV7-6 with TRBJ1-4; 7 bases agree with TRBD1. From germline, CDR1 is SGHVS and CDR2 FNYEAQ. V was clipped by 5 bases and J by 11 bases; unmatched bases: 11. The CDR3 spans 14 residues. CDR3 DNA: TGTGCCAGCAGCGGGGGGACAGTCGGATCCAAACTGTTTTTT. Its protein product is CASSGGTVGSKLFF.

This clonotype came up many times. This chain uses TRBV7-2 with TRBJ2-7; possibly TRBD1 for D (6 bases). Germline assignment: CDR1 SGHTA and CDR2 FQGNSA. CDR3 length equals 14 residues. Trimming pared 0 bases from V and 3 bases from J, leaving 9 bases between. CDR3 nucleotides: TGTGCCAGCAGCTTAGCTTTGACAGGCTACGAGCAGTACTTC. Encoded protein: CASSLALTGYEQYF.

The table lists this clonotype with many counts. The rearrangement links TRBV5-6 to TRBJ2-7; no definite D call. In germline, CDR1 is SGHDT, CDR2 YYEEEE. This CDR3 spans 14 amino acids. The V and J ends lost 5 bases and 0 bases respectively, with 12 bases between them. CDR3 sequence reads: CASRTRSHSYEQYF. The CDR3 region has the DNA TGTGCCAGCAGGACACGGAGCCACTCCTACGAGCAGTACTTC. Full variable domain (remainder filled in from reference TRBV5-6 and TRBJ2-7): DAGVTQSPTHLIKTRGQQVTLRCSPKSGHDTVSWYQQALGQGPQFIFQYYEEEERQRGNFPDRFSGHQFPNYSSELNVNALLLGDSALYLCASRTRSHSYEQYFGPGTRLTVT.

Many counts were recorded for this clonotype. V usage is TRBV10-3 and J usage is TRBJ2-7, with a weak D call TRBD2 (5 bases). CDR1 and CDR2 from the germline V gene are ENHRY and SYGVKD. The V end was cut by 3 bases, the J end by 1 base, with 10 bases between. The CDR3 has 14 residues. CDR3 loop: CAISDQDSSYEQYF. Here the CDR3 DNA reads TGTGCCATCAGTGATCAGGACTCGTCCTACGAGCAGTACTTC.

This clonotype was counted between two and nine times. Mismatch with germline at one junction end may stem from a read error. This chain uses TRBV6-2 or TRBV6-3 with TRBJ1-1; D ambiguous. Germline CDR1 and CDR2: MNHEY and SVGEGT. This CDR3 is 15 amino acids long. The CDR3, as DNA: TGTGCCAACAGTATTACTCAAGCTATGAACACTGAAGCTTTCTTT. Translated, it gives CANSITQAMNTEAFF.

Turning to this clonotype: This sequence may be a read error, since a much larger clone differs from it by one base. This chain uses TRBV7-9 with TRBJ1-5, with TRBD1 matching over 12 bases. The germline gives CDR1 SEHNR, CDR2 FQNEAQ (reference sequence). The CDR3 contains 15 residues. CDR3 amino acids: CASSSGQGARQPHHF. The DNA for the CDR3 is TGTGCCAGCAGTTCGGGACAGGGGGCTCGGCAGCCCCACCATTTT.